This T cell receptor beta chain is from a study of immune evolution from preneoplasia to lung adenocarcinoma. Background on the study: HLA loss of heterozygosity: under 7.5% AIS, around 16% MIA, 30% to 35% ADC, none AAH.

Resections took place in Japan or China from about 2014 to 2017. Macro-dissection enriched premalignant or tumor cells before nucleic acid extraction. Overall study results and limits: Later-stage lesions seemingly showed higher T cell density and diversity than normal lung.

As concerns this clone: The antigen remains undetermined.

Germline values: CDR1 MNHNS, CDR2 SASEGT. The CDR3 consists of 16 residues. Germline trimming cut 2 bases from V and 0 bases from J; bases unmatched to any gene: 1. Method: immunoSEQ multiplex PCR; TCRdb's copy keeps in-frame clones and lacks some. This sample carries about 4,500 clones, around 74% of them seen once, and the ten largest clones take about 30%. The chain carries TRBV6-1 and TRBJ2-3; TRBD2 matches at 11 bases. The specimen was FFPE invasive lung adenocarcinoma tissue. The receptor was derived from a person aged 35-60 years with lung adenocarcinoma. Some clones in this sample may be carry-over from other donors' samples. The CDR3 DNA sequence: TGTGCCAGCAGTGAACTAGCGGGGGGCAGCACAGATACGCAGTATTTT. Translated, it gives CASSELAGGSTDTQYF.